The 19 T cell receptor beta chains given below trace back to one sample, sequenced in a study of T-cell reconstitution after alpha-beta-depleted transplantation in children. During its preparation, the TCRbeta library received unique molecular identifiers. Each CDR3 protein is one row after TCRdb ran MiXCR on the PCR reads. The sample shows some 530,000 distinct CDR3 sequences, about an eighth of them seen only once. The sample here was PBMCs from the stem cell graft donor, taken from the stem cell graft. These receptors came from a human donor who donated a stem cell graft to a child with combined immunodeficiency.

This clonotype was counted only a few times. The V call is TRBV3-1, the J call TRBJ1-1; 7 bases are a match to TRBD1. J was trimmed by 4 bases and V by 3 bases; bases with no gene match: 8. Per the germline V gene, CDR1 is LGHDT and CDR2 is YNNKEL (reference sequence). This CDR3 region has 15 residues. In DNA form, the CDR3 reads TGTGCCAGCAGCCAGGTCACAGGGGTTGCCACTGAAGCTTTCTTT. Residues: CASSQVTGVATEAFF.

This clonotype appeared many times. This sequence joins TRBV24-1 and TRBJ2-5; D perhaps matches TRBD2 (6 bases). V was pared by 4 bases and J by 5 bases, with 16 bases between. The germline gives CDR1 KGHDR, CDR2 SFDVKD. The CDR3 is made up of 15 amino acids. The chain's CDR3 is CATSDPGLPQETQYF. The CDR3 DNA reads TGTGCCACCAGTGACCCCGGACTACCACAGGAGACCCAGTACTTC.

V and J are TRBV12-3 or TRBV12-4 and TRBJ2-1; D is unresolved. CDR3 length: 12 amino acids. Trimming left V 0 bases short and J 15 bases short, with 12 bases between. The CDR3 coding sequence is TGTGCCAGCAGTTTAGCGCTAGTCCAGAGGTTCTTC. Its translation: CASSLALVQRFF.

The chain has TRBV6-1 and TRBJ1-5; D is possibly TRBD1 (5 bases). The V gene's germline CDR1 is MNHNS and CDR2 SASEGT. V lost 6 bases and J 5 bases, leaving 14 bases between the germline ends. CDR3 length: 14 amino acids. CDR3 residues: CASRPTGGDQPQHF. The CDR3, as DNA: TGTGCCAGCAGACCCACGGGGGGGGATCAGCCCCAGCATTTT.

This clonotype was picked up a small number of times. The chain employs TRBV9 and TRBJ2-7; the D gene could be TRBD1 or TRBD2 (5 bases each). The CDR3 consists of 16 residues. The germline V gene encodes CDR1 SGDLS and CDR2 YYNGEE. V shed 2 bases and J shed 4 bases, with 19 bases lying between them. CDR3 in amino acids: CASSVGDGAGGYEQYF. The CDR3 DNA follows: TGTGCCAGCAGCGTGGGGGACGGGGCAGGTGGTTACGAGCAGTACTTC.

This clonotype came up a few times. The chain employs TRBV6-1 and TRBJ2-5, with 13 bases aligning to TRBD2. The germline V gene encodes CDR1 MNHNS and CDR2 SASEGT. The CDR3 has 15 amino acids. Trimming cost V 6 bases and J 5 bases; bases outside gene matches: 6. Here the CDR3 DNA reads TGTGCCAGCAGCCTGGGACTAGCGGGACTCGAGACCCAGTACTTC. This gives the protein CASSLGLAGLETQYF.

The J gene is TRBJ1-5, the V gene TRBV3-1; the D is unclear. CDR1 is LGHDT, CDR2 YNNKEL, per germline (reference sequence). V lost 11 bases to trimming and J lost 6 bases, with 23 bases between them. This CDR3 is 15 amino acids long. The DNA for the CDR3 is TGTGCCTGCTCCCAAGATGTGAGGGTAAGTCAGCCCCAGCATTTT. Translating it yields CACSQDVRVSQPQHF.

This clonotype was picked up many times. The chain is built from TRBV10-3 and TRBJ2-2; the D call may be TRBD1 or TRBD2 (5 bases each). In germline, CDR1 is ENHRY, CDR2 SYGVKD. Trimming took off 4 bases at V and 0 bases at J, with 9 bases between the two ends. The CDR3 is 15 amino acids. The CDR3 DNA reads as TGTGCCATCAGTGGTGGGGGTTCGAACACCGGGGAGCTGTTTTTT. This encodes CAISGGGSNTGELFF.

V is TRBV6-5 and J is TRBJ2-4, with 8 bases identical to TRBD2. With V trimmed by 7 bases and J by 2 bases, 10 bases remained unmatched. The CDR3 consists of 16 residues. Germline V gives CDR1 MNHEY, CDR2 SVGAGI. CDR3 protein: CASTSSGGRSKNIQYF. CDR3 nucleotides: TGTGCCAGCACTTCGTCAGGCGGGAGGTCCAAAAACATTCAGTACTTC.

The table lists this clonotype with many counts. The CDR3 DNA reads as TGCAGCGTTGTTGCAGGGTGGAATGAGCAGTTCTTC. Translating gives CSVVAGWNEQFF. J is TRBJ2-1 and V is TRBV29-1; the D gene is possibly TRBD1 (5 bases). Trimming pared 4 bases from V and 7 bases from J, leaving 11 bases between. CDR1 and CDR2 from the germline V gene are SQVTM and ANQGSEA. The CDR3 has 12 amino acids.

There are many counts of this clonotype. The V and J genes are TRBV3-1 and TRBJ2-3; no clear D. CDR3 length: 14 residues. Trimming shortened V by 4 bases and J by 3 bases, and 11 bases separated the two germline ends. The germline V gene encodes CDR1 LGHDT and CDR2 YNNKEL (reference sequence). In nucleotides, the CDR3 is TGTGCCAGCAGCCGGACGTACGCTACAGATACGCAGTATTTT. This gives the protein CASSRTYATDTQYF.

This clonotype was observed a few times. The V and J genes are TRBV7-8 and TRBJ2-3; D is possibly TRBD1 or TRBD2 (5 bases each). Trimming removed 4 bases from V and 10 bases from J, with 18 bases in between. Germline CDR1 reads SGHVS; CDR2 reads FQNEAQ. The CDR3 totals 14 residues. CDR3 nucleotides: TGTGCCAGCAGCTCCCGGGGCCCCGTGTTTTCGCAGTATTTT. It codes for CASSSRGPVFSQYF.

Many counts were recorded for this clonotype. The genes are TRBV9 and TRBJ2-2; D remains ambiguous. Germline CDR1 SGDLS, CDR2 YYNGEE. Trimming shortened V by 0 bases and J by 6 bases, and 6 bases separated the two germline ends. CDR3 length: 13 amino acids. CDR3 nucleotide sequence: TGTGCCAGCAGCGTAGATGGGGCCGGGGAGCTGTTTTTT. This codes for CASSVDGAGELFF.

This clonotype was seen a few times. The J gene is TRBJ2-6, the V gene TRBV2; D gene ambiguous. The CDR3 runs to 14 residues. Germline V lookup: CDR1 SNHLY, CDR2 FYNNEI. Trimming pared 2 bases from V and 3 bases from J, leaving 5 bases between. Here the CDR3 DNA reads TGTGCCAGCAGTGAACGGGTTGGGGCCAACGTCCTGACTTTC. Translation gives CASSERVGANVLTF. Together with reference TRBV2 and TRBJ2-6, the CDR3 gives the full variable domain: EPEVTQTPSHQVTQMGQEVILRCVPISNHLYFYWYRQILGQKVEFLVSFYNNEISEKSEIFDDQFSVERPDGSNFTLKIRSTKLEDSAMYFCASSERVGANVLTFGAGSRLTVL.

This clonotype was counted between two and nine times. The CDR3 sequence is CSASFSYEQYF. CDR3 nucleotide sequence: TGCAGTGCTTCCTTTTCCTACGAGCAGTACTTC. The chain has TRBV20-1 and TRBJ2-7; D ambiguous. The CDR3 sequence is 11 residues long. V lost 5 bases and J lost 1, with 6 bases in between. The V gene's germline CDR1 is DFQATT and CDR2 SNEGSKA (reference sequence).

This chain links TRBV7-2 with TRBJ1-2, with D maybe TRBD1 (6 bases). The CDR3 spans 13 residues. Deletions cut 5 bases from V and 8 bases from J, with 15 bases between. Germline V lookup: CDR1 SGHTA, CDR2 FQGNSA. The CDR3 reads CASSLYTGRGYTF. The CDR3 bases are TGTGCCAGCAGCCTCTATACAGGGAGGGGCTACACCTTC.

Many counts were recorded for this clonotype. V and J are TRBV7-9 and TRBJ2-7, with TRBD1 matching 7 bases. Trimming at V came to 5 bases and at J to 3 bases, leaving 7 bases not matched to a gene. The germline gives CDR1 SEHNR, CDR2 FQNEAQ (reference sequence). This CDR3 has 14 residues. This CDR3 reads CASSAGRQGYEQYF. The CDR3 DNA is TGTGCCAGCAGCGCCGGACGACAGGGCTACGAGCAGTACTTC.

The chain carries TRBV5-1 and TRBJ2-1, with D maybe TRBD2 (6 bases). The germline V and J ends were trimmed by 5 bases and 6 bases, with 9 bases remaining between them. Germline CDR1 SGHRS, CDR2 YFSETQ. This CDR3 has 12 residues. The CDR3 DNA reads TGCGCCAGCAGATCCGGGAGCAATGAGCAGTTCTTC. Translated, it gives CASRSGSNEQFF. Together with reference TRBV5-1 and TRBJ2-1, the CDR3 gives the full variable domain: KAGVTQTPRYLIKTRGQQVTLSCSPISGHRSVSWYQQTPGQGLQFLFEYFSETQRNKGNFPGRFSGRQFSNSRSEMNVSTLELGDSALYLCASRSGSNEQFFGPGTRLTVL.

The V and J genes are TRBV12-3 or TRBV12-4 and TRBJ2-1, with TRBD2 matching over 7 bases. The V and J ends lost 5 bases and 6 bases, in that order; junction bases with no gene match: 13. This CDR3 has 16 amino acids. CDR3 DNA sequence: TGTGCCAGCAGTCCCCCCAGCGGCGGGAGTGGCAATGAGCAGTTCTTC. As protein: CASSPPSGGSGNEQFF.